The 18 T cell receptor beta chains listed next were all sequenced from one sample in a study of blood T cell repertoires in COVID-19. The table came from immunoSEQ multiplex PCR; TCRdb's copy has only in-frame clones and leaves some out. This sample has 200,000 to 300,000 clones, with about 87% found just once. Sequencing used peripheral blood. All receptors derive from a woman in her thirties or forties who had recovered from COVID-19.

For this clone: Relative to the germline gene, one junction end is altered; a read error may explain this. CDR3 loop: CASSLGLALDF. CDR3 DNA sequence: TGTGCCAGCAGTTTGGGACTAGCCCTGGACTTC. This chain uses TRBV12-3 or TRBV12-4 with TRBJ2-7, with 9 bases lining up with TRBD2. There are 11 residues in the CDR3.

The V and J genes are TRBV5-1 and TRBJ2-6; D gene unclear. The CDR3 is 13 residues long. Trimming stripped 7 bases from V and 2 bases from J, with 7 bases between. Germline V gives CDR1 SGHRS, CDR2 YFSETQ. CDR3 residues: CASGAAGANVLTF. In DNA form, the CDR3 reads TGCGCCAGCGGAGCAGCTGGGGCCAACGTCCTGACTTTC.

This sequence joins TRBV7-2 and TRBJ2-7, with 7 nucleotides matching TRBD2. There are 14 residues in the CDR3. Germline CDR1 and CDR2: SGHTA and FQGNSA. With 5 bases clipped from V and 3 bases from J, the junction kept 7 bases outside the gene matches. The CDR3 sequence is CASSPSWTSYEQYF. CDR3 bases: TGTGCCAGCAGCCCATCGTGGACTAGCTACGAGCAGTACTTC.

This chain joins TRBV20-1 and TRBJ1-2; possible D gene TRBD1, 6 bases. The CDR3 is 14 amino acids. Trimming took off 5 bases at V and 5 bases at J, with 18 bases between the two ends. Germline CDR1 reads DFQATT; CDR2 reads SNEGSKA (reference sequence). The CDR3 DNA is TGCAGTGCTCGTGCCCCGGGACACATGTATGGCTACACCTTC. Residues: CSARAPGHMYGYTF.

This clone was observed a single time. The CDR3, as DNA: TGTGCCAGCGGGGCATCCGCCGTTGTGTCAAAACTGTTTTTT. Protein: CASGASAVVSKLFF. The chain combines TRBV2 with TRBJ1-4, with D maybe TRBD1 (5 bases). CDR1 and CDR2 (germline): SNHLY, FYNNEI. The germline V and J ends were trimmed by 8 bases and 10 bases, with 20 bases remaining between them. The CDR3 loop spans 14 amino acids.

The CDR3 loop reads CASSPPRTVLGETQYF. DNA for the CDR3: TGTGCCAGCTCACCACCGAGGACAGTCCTGGGAGAGACCCAGTACTTC. The J gene is TRBJ2-5, the V gene TRBV18; D is possibly TRBD1 (6 bases). The CDR3 runs to 16 residues. Trimming removed 0 bases at V and 4 bases at J, with 15 bases between. Per germline, CDR1 KGHSH and CDR2 LQKENI.

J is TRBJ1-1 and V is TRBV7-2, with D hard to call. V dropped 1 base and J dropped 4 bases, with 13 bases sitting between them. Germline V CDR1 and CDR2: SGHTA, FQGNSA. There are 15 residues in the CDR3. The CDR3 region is CASSLVLLAVTEAFF. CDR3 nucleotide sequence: TGTGCCAGCAGCTTAGTTCTGTTGGCGGTCACTGAAGCTTTCTTT.

The CDR3 loop is CASYRFAYEQYF. The CDR3 bases are TGTGCCAGCTACAGGTTTGCCTACGAGCAGTACTTC. The chain has TRBV6-5 and TRBJ2-7; tentative D call: TRBD1 (5 bases). V dropped 8 bases and J dropped 2 bases, with 10 bases sitting between them. The germline CDR1 and CDR2 sequences are MNHEY and SVGAGI. This CDR3 is 12 amino acids long.

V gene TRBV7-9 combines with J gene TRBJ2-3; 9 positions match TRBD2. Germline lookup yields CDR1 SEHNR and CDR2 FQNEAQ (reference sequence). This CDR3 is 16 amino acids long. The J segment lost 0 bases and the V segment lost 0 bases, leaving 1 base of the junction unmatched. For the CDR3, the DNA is TGTGCCAGCAGCTTAGCACTAGCGGGTAGCACAGATACGCAGTATTTT. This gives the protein CASSLALAGSTDTQYF.

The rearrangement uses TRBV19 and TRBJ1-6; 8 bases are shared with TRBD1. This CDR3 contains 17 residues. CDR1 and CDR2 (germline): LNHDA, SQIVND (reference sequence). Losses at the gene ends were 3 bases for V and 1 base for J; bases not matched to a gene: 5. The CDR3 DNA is TGTGCCAGTAGTATCCGGACAGGGCCTTCCTATAATTCACCCCTCCACTTT. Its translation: CASSIRTGPSYNSPLHF.

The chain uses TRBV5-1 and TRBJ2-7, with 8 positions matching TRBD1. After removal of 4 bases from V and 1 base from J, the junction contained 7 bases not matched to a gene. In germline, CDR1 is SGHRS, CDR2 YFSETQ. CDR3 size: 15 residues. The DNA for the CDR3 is TGCGCCAGCAGCCCACGGACAGGGCCTTCCTACGAGCAGTACTTC. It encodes CASSPRTGPSYEQYF.

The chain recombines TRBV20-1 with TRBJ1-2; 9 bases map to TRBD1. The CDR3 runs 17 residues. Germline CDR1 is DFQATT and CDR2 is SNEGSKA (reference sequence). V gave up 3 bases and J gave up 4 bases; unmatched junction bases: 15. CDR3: CSASVGGQGSVGYGYTF. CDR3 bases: TGCAGTGCTAGTGTGGGGGGACAGGGTTCGGTTGGCTATGGCTACACCTTC.

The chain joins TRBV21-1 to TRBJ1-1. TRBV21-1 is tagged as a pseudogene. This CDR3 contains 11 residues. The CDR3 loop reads CASPGEYEAFF. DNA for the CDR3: TGTGCCAGCCCGGGGGAATATGAAGCTTTCTTT.

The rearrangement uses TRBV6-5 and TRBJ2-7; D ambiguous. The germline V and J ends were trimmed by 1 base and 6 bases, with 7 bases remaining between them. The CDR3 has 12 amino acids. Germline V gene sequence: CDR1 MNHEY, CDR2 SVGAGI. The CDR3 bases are TGTGCCAGCAGTTACTGGGCAGGCGAGCAGTACTTC. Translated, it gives CASSYWAGEQYF.

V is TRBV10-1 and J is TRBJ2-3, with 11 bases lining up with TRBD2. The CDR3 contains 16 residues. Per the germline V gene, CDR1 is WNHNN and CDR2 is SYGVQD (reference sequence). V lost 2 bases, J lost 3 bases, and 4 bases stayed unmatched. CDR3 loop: CASSEGLAGQTDTQYF. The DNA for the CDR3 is TGCGCCAGCAGTGAGGGACTAGCGGGCCAAACAGATACGCAGTATTTT.

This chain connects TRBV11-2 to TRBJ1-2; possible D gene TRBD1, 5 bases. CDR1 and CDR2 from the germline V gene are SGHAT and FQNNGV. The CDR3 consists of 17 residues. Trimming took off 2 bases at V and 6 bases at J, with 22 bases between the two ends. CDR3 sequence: CASSLSGWGRAQDGYTF. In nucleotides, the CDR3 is TGTGCCAGCAGCTTATCAGGATGGGGAAGGGCACAGGATGGCTACACCTTC.

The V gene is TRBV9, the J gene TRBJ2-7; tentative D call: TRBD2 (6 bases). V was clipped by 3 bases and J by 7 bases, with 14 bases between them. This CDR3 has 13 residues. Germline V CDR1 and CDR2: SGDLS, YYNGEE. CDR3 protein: CASSAEVSGEQYF. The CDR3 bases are TGTGCCAGCAGCGCTGAGGTGAGCGGGGAGCAGTACTTC.

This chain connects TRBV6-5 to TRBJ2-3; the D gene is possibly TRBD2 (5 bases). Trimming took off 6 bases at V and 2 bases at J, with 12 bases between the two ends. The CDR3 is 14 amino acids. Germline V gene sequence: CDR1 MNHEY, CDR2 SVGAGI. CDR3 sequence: CASSLREITDTQYF. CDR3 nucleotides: TGTGCCAGCAGCCTCCGGGAAATCACAGATACGCAGTATTTT.